Presented here are 18 T cell receptor beta chains from one specimen sequenced in a study of T cells in Graves' hyperthyroidism and ophthalmopathy. Amplified regions were TCR beta CDR3 sequences from RNA transcripts. An initial round of RT-PCR targeting the TCR CDR3 relied on the HTBI primer set. TCRdb re-derived calls from the multiplex PCR reads in MiXCR, one entry per CDR3 protein. The profile shows hundreds of thousands of distinct CDR3 sequences, about 15% of them singletons. The material sequenced was blood. These receptors all stem from a woman aged 30 to 39 with Graves' hyperthyroidism that later progressed to Graves' ophthalmopathy.

This clonotype was recorded at least ten times. The chain couples TRBV29-1 to TRBJ2-5; D might be TRBD2 (5 bases). This CDR3 contains 14 residues. The V end lost 2 bases, the J end lost 3 bases, and 13 bases lay between the germline ends. In germline, CDR1 is SQVTM, CDR2 ANQGSEA. The CDR3 region has the DNA TGCAGCGTTGAACATTTGACTACAAAAGAGACCCAGTACTTC. Amino acids: CSVEHLTTKETQYF.

This chain joins TRBV20-1 and TRBJ2-5, with D unresolved. The CDR3 has 15 residues. From germline, CDR1 is DFQATT and CDR2 SNEGSKA (reference sequence). Trimming stripped 1 base from V and 0 bases from J, with 12 bases between. The CDR3 loop is CSARGLRPYQETQYF. The CDR3 DNA is TGCAGTGCTAGAGGACTCCGCCCGTACCAAGAGACCCAGTACTTC.

The table lists this clonotype with many counts. J is TRBJ2-3 and V is TRBV7-9; D perhaps matches TRBD1 (5 bases). Trimming left V 8 bases short and J 1 base short, with 16 bases between. The CDR3 is 15 amino acids. In germline, CDR1 is SEHNR, CDR2 FQNEAQ (reference sequence). The CDR3 here is CASGAGRNGTDTQYF. In DNA form, the CDR3 reads TGTGCCAGCGGCGCAGGGCGGAATGGCACAGATACGCAGTATTTT.

This clonotype has at least ten counts. The CDR3 DNA is TGTGCCAGCACCACAGGGGATGGGGACACTGAAGCTTTCTTT. It encodes CASTTGDGDTEAFF. The chain combines TRBV6-1 with TRBJ1-1; 7 nucleotides agree with TRBD1. Unmatched junction bases numbered 8, after V lost 7 bases and J lost 3 bases. From germline, CDR1 is MNHNS and CDR2 SASEGT. The CDR3 spans 14 residues.

This clonotype showed up many times. The chain joins TRBV30 to TRBJ2-1, with a tentative D call TRBD2 (6 bases). The germline gives CDR1 GTSNPN, CDR2 SVGIG (reference sequence). The CDR3 contains 11 residues. V was shortened by 7 bases and J by 9 bases, with 13 bases between the two germline ends. The CDR3 region is CAYVSGVEQFF. As DNA, the CDR3 is TGTGCCTATGTGTCGGGAGTTGAGCAGTTCTTC.

The chain uses TRBV5-1 and TRBJ2-1; TRBD2 is a possible D gene (5 bases). Per the germline V gene, CDR1 is SGHRS and CDR2 is YFSETQ. The V and J ends lost 4 bases and 9 bases respectively, with 20 bases between them. The CDR3 runs 15 residues. Here the CDR3 DNA reads TGCGCCAGCAGCCCCAGCGGCCCGGAGTTTGGTGAGCAGTTCTTC. Its protein is CASSPSGPEFGEQFF.

This clonotype was seen at least ten times. The chain employs TRBV7-9 and TRBJ2-7; TRBD2 matches at 12 bases. This CDR3 is 13 amino acids long. Germline V gives CDR1 SEHNR, CDR2 FQNEAQ (reference sequence). V gave up 11 bases and J gave up 3 bases; unmatched junction bases: 5. CDR3 protein: CAGRLAGDYEQYF. In DNA, the CDR3 is TGTGCCGGCCGACTAGCGGGAGACTACGAGCAGTACTTC.

This clonotype occurred many times. The rearrangement links TRBV11-2 to TRBJ2-5; D may be TRBD1 (6 bases). This CDR3 region has 14 residues. V was cut by 3 bases and J by 5 bases, with 13 bases left in between. From germline, CDR1 is SGHAT and CDR2 FQNNGV. Written as DNA, the CDR3 is TGTGCCAGCAGCTTGGTGGTTGGACAGGAGACCCAGTACTTC. It specifies CASSLVVGQETQYF. The full variable domain, rest sourced from reference TRBV11-2 and TRBJ2-5, is EAGVAQSPRYKIIEKRQSVAFWCNPISGHATLYWYQQILGQGPKLLIQFQNNGVVDDSQLPKDRFSAERLKGVDSTLKIQPAKLEDSAVYLCASSLVVGQETQYFGPGTRLLVL.

This clonotype was found many times. J is TRBJ2-7 and V is TRBV7-4; 11 positions match TRBD2. CDR3 length: 17 amino acids. J gave up 5 bases and V 0 bases, and 9 bases lay outside the gene matches. Per germline, CDR1 SGHVT and CDR2 SQSDAQ. The CDR3 DNA sequence: TGTGCCAGCAGCTTAGCAACTAGCGGGAGAGCTTTCCACGAGCAGTACTTC. It specifies CASSLATSGRAFHEQYF.

The CDR3 DNA follows: TGTGCCTGGAGCGGGAATGGGCCCGGGGAGCTGTTTTTT. It specifies CAWSGNGPGELFF. The chain employs TRBV30 and TRBJ2-2; D may be TRBD2 (5 bases). CDR1 is GTSNPN, CDR2 SVGIG, per germline (reference sequence). This CDR3 is built from 13 residues. Trimming stripped 3 bases from V and 6 bases from J, with 11 bases between.

This chain uses TRBV5-5 with TRBJ1-1; maybe TRBD1 (5 bases). This CDR3 region has 16 residues. Trimming removed 3 bases from V and 4 bases from J, with 19 bases in between. Germline V CDR1 and CDR2: SGHKS, YYEKEE (reference sequence). CDR3 sequence: CASSSFWGERSTEAFF. CDR3 bases: TGTGCCAGCAGCTCCTTTTGGGGGGAGCGGAGCACTGAAGCTTTCTTT.

This clonotype was picked up many times. The chain has TRBV6-2 or TRBV6-3 and TRBJ2-1, with D uncertain. Germline V gene lookup returns CDR1 MNHEY and CDR2 SVGEGT. V lost 3 bases and J lost 6, with 15 bases in between. The length of the CDR3 is 15 residues. The CDR3 nucleotides are TGTGCCAGCAGTTATTTCGGCGGTACCGGCAATGAGCAGTTCTTC. Translated: CASSYFGGTGNEQFF.

This clonotype was picked up many times. V is TRBV20-1 and J is TRBJ2-5, with 14 bases aligning to TRBD2. V trimming: 5 bases; J trimming: 4 bases; junction bases outside the gene matches: 9. This CDR3 has 16 amino acids. Germline V gene lookup returns CDR1 DFQATT and CDR2 SNEGSKA (reference sequence). The CDR3 region is CSAAGTSGSKGETQYF. The CDR3 DNA reads as TGCAGTGCTGCCGGGACTAGCGGGAGCAAGGGAGAGACCCAGTACTTC.

As regards this clonotype: At one boundary the junction diverges from the germline segment, which might be a read error. This sequence joins TRBV7-7 and TRBJ2-5; 7 positions match TRBD1. The length of the CDR3 is 13 residues. CDR1 SSHAT and CDR2 FNYEAQ come from the germline V gene (reference sequence). CDR3: CASSPTAGGTQYF. CDR3 coding DNA: TGTGCTAGCAGCCCTACGGCAGGGGGGACCCAGTACTTC.

This chain uses TRBV6-5 with TRBJ2-1; 7 bases are a match to TRBD2. CDR1 is MNHEY, CDR2 SVGAGI, per germline. After removal of 2 bases from V and 4 bases from J, the junction contained 5 bases not matched to a gene. This CDR3 has 15 residues. CDR3 sequence (DNA): TGTGCCAGCAGTTACCCTGGGGGGGTATACAATGAGCAGTTCTTC. It translates to CASSYPGGVYNEQFF.

Ten or more counts support this clonotype. The rearrangement joins TRBV6-5 to TRBJ2-1; D ambiguous. CDR3 length equals 14 residues. Germline CDR1 reads MNHEY; CDR2 reads SVGAGI. Trimming removed 4 bases at V and 2 bases at J, with 9 bases between. This CDR3 is CASSSTRAYNEQFF. In DNA, the CDR3 is TGTGCCAGCAGTTCCACCCGGGCCTACAATGAGCAGTTCTTC.

The rearrangement uses TRBV19 and TRBJ1-5; no clear D. V was shortened by 4 bases and J by 8 bases, with 15 bases between the two germline ends. This CDR3 is 14 amino acids long. Germline CDR1 and CDR2: LNHDA and SQIVND (reference sequence). The CDR3 spells CASSRQEVVEPQHF. The CDR3, as DNA: TGTGCCAGTAGTAGGCAGGAGGTTGTCGAGCCCCAGCATTTT. Using reference TRBV19 and TRBJ1-5 for the parts outside the CDR3, the full variable domain is DGGITQSPKYLFRKEGQNVTLSCEQNLNHDAMYWYRQDPGQGLRLIYYSQIVNDFQKGDIAEGYSVSREKKESFPLTVTSAQKNPTAFYLCASSRQEVVEPQHFGDGTRLSIL.

This clonotype has more than one count but fewer than ten. V gene TRBV6-2 or TRBV6-3 combines with J gene TRBJ2-2, with D uncertain. Germline CDR1 MNHEY, CDR2 SVGEGT. This CDR3 comprises 12 residues. V was cut by 7 bases and J by 5 bases, with 8 bases left in between. The CDR3 spells CASMPATGELFF. The CDR3 nucleotides read TGTGCCAGCATGCCGGCTACCGGGGAGCTGTTTTTT.